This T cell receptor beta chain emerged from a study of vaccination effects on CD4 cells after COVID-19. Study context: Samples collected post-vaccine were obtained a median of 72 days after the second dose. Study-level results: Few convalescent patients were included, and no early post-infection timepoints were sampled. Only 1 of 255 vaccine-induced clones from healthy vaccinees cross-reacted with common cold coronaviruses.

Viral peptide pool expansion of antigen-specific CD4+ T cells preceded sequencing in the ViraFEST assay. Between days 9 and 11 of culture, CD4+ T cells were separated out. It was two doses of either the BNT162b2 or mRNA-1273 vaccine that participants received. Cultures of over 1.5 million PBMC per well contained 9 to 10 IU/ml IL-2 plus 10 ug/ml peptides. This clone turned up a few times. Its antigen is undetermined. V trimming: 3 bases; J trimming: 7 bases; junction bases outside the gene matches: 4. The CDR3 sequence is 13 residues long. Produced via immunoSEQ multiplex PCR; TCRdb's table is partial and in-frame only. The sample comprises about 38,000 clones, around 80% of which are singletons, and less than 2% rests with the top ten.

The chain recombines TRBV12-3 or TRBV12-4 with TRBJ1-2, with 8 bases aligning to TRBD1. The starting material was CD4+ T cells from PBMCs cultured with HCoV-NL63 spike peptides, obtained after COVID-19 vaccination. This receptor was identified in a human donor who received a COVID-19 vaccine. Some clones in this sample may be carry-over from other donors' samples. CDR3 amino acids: CASSFDRGVGYTF. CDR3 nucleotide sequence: TGTGCCAGCAGTTTTGACAGGGGAGTTGGCTACACCTTC.